Sequencing of this T cell receptor beta chain was carried out in a study of blood T cell repertoires in COVID-19 (dated by TCRdb to the early 2020s). As for the study more broadly: The collaborator samples originated in the United States, Italy and Spain and spanned the acute and convalescent phases of COVID-19. The repertoires were made available in a free public database intended to serve as a resource for research on the immune response to SARS-CoV-2. The material from the prospective study consisted of cDNA or gDNA derived from T cells, B-cell-depleted T cells, or PBMCs. Deeply sampled blood TCRbeta repertoires from subjects exposed to, actively infected with, or recovered from COVID-19 were included in the dataset. Nearly every sample came with metadata listing a de-identified subject ID, COVID-19 status, age in years and sex. HLA class I and class II types, where available, came from metadata supplied by the sample provider rather than from assay-based typing. The samples were drawn from two sources: the first 160 participants of the ongoing ImmuneRACE study, and 1,000 to 1,500 subjects contributed by 6 global collaborators.

One collaborating source in Seattle enrolled patients while the patients were actively infected and followed the patients over time throughout the course of disease. The collaborating institutions used their own protocols to collect whole blood in K2EDTA tubes. For TCRbeta analysis, collaborator samples were shipped as frozen whole blood, as isolated PBMCs, or as DNA extracted from either sample type. On this clone itself: Its antigen is not yet known. No much larger clonotype is one base removed from it; base qualities were not supplied.

TCRbeta CDR3 regions were amplified from genomic DNA using the immunoSEQ Assay, a bias-controlled multiplex PCR. Concerning the study's data processing: The number of nucleated cells in each sample was estimated by amplification of reference gene primers within the assay. To quantify the absolute abundance of each unique TCRbeta CDR3 rearrangement, sequence reads were collapsed and filtered. Productive Simpson clonality was computed per sample as the square root of Simpson's diversity index over productive rearrangements. The table comes from immuneACCESS by way of TCRdb, which keeps in-frame sequences with V and J called. Part of the clones is missing from these tables; in studies checked, under half for an unresolved V gene and the rest for unknown reasons. For V, J and clone size, that table is used; D and trimming come from the DNA. Present in this sample are roughly 200,000 clones, around 80% of which were seen just once. The top ten constitute roughly a tenth of the sample.

V is pruned by 5 bases and J by 0 bases, leaving 2 bases of the junction without a gene match. CDR1 is given as MNHEY and CDR2 as SVGAGI, both from the germline V gene. The CDR3 runs 14 residues from the cysteine to the phenylalanine. Solely the CDR3 DNA is kept, with 42 bases framed from the first base. The paper's findings and limits, for the study overall: The amount of clinical and demographic metadata varied by source and participant and was provided uncurated.

The sample comprised peripheral blood. The chain couples TRBV6-5 to TRBJ2-7, with 9 middle bases fitting TRBD1. The TCR was taken from a woman over 75 with COVID-19, enrolled during active disease. The CDR3 reads as follows: CASSRDRVSYEQYF. The nucleotides read TGTGCCAGCAGTAGGGACAGGGTCTCCTACGAGCAGTACTTC.